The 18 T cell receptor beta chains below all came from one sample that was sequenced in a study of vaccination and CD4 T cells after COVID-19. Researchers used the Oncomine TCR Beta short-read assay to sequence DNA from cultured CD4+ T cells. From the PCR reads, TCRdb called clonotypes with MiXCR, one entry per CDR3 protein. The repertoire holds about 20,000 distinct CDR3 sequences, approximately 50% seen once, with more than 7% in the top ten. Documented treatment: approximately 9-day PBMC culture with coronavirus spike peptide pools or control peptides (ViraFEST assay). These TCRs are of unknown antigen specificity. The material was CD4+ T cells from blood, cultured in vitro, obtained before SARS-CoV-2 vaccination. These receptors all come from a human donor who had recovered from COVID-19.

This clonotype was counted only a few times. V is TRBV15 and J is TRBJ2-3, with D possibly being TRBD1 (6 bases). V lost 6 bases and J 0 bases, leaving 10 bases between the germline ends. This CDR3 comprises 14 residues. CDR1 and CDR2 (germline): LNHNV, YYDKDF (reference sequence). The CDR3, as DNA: TGTGCCACCAGGGCACAGGGAAGCACAGATACGCAGTATTTT. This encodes CATRAQGSTDTQYF.

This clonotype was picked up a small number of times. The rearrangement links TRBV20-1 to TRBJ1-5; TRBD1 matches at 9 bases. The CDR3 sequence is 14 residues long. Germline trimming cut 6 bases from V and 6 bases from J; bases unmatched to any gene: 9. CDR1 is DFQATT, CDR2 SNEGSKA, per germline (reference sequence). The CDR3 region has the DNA TGCAGTGCAAACTCCGGGACAGGGATTCAGCCCCAGCATTTT. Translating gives CSANSGTGIQPQHF.

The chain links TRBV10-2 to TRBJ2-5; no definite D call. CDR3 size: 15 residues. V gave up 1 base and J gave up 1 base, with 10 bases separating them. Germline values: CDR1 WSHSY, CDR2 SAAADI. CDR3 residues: CASSELGLVQETQYF. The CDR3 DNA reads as TGCGCCAGCAGTGAGTTGGGGTTAGTCCAAGAGACCCAGTACTTC.

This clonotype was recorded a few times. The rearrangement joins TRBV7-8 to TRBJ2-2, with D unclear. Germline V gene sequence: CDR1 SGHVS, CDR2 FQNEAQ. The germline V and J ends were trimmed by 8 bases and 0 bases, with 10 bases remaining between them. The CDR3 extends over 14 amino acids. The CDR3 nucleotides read TGTGCCAGCCTCCCGACGGCGAACACCGGGGAGCTGTTTTTT. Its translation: CASLPTANTGELFF.

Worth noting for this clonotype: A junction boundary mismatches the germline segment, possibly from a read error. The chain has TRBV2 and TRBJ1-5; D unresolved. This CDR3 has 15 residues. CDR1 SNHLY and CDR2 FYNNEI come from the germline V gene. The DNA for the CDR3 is TGTGTCAGCAGTGAGGAGGCGAGTGCAAATCAGCCCCAGCATTTT. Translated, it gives CVSSEEASANQPQHF.

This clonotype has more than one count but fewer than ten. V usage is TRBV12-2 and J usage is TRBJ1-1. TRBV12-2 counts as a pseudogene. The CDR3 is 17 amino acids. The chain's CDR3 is CASRPDGGPTTFTEAFF. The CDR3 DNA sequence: TGTGCAAGTCGCCCCGACGGCGGGCCCACGACTTTCACTGAAGCTTTCTTT.

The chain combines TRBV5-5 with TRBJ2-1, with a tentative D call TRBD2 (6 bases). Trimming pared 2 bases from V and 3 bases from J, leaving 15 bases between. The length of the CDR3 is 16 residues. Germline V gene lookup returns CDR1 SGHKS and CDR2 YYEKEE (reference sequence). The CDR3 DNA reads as TGTGCCAGCAGCTTTCGTGGCGGAGCGGGCTACAATGAGCAGTTCTTC. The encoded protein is CASSFRGGAGYNEQFF.

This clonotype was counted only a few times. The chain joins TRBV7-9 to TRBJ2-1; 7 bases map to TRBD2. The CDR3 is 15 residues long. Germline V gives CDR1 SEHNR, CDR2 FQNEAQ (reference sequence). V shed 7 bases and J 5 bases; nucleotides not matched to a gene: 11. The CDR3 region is CASTWGGIRDNEQFF. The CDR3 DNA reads TGTGCCAGCACCTGGGGGGGAATTAGGGACAATGAGCAGTTCTTC.

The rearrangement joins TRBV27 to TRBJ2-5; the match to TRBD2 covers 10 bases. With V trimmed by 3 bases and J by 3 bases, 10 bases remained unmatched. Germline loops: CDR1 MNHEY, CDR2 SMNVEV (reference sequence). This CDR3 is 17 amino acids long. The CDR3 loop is CASSFPLRLAGEETQYF. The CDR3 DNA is TGTGCCAGCAGTTTCCCCCTCCGCCTAGCGGGAGAAGAGACCCAGTACTTC.

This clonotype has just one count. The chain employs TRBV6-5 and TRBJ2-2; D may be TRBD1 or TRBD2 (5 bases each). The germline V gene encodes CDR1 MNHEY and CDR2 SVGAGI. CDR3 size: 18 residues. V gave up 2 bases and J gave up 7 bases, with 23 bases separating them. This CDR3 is CASSYDIPARGGVGELFF. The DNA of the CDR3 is TGTGCCAGCAGTTACGACATCCCGGCGAGGGGCGGTGTCGGGGAGCTGTTTTTT.

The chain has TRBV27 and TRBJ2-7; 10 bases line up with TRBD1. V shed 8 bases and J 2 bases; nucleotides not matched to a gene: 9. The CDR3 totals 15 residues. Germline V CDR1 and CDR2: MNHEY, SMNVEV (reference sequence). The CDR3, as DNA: TGTGCCAGCGGAAGACCGGGACAGGGGACCTACGAGCAGTACTTC. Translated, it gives CASGRPGQGTYEQYF.

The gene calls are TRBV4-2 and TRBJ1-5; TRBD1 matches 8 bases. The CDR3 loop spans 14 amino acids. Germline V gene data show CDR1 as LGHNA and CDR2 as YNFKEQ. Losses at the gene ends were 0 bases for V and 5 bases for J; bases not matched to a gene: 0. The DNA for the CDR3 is TGTGCCAGCAGCCAAGAACAGGGGGATCAGCCCCAGCATTTT. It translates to CASSQEQGDQPQHF.

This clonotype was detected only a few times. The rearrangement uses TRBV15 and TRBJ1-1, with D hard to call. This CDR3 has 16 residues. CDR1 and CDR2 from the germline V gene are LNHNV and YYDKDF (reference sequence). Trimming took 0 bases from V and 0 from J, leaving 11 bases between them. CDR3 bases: TGTGCCACCAGCAGAGATTTGAGAAACCTGAACACTGAAGCTTTCTTT. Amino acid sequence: CATSRDLRNLNTEAFF.

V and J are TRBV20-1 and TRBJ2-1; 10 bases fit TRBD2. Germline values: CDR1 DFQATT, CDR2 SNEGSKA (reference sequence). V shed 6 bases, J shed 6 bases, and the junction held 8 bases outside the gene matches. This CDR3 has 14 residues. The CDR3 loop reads CSAALAGPLNEQFF. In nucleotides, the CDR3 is TGCAGTGCCGCACTAGCGGGGCCCCTCAATGAGCAGTTCTTC.

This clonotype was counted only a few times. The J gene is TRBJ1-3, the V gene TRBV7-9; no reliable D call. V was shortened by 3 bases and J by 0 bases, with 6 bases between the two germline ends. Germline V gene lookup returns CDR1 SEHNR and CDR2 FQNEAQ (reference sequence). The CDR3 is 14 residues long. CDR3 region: CASSFVSSGNTIYF. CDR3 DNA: TGTGCCAGCAGCTTCGTGAGCTCTGGAAACACCATATATTTT.

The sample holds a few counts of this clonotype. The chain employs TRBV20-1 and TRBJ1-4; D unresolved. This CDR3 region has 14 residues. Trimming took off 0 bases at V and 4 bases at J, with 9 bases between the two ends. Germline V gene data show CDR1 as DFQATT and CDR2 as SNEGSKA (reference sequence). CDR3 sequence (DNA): TGCAGTGCTAGAGAGCTGGGAGGTAATGAAAAACTGTTTTTT. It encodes CSARELGGNEKLFF.

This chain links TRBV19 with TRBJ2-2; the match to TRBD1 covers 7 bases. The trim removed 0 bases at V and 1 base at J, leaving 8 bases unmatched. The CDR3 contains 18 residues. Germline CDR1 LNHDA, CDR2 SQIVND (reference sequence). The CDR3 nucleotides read TGTGCCAGTAGTATAGATCGTTCGAGGGGGCAGAACACCGGGGAGCTGTTTTTT. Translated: CASSIDRSRGQNTGELFF. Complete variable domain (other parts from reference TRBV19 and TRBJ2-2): DGGITQSPKYLFRKEGQNVTLSCEQNLNHDAMYWYRQDPGQGLRLIYYSQIVNDFQKGDIAEGYSVSREKKESFPLTVTSAQKNPTAFYLCASSIDRSRGQNTGELFFGEGSRLTVL.

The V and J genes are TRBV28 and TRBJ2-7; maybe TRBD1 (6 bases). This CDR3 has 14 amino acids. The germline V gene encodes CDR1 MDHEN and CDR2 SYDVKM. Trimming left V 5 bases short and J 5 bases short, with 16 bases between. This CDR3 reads CASSPYDRPHEQYF. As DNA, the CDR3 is TGTGCCAGCAGTCCGTATGACAGGCCCCACGAGCAGTACTTC.